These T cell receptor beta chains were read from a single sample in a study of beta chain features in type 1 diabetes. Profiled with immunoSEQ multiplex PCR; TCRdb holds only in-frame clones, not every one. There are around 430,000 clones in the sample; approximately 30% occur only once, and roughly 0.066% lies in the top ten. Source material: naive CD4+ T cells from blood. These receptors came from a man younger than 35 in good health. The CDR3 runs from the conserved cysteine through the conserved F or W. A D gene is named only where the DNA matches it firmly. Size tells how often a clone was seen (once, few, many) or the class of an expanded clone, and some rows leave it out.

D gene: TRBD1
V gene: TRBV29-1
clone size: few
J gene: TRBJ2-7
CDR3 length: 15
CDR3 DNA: TGCAGCGTTGAAGTTCCGACAGGGGGCTTTTACGAGCAGTACTTC
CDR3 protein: CSVEVPTGGFYEQYF

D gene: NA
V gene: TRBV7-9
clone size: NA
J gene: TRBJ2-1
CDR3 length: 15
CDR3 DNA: TGTGCCAGCAGCCCCTCGGAGAGGACCTACAATGAGCAGTTCTTC
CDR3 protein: CASSPSERTYNEQFF

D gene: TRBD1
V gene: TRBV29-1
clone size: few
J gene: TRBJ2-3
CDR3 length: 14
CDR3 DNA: TGCAGCGTTCTTGACAGGGCAGGCACAGATACGCAGTATTTT
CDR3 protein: CSVLDRAGTDTQYF

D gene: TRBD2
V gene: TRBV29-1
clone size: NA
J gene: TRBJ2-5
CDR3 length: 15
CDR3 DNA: TGCAGCGTTGAGAAGACTAGCGGGAGCCGAGAGACCCAGTACTTC
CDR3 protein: CSVEKTSGSRETQYF

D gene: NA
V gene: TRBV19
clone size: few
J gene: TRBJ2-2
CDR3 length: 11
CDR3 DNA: TGTGGAATGTCGAACACCGGGGAGCTGTTTTTT
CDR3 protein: CGMSNTGELFF

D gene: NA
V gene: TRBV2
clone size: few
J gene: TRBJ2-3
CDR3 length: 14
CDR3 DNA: TGTGCCAGCAGTATCCACGGAAGCACAGATACGCAGTATTTT
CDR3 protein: CASSIHGSTDTQYF

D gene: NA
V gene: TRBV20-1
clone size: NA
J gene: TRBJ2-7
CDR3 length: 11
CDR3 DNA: TGCAGTGCTCTTGACACCTACGAGCAGTACTTC
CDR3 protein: CSALDTYEQYF

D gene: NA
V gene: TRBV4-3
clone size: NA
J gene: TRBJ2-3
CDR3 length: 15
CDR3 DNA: TGCGCCAGCAGCCAATACAGCGTGGGCACAGATACGCAGTATTTT
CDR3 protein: CASSQYSVGTDTQYF

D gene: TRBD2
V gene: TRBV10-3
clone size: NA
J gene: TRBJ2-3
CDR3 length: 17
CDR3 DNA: TGTGCCATCAGTGAGACCCGGACTAGCGGGAGCACAGATACGCAGTATTTT
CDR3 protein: CAISETRTSGSTDTQYF

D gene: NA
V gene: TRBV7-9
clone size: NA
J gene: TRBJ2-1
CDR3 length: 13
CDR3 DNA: TGTGCCAGCAGCACCGGACAGTACAATGAGCAGTTCTTC
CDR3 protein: CASSTGQYNEQFF

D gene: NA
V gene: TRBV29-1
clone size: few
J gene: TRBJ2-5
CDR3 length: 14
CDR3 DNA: TGCAGCGTGGGCCCTTTACAGTTAGGGGAGACCCAGTACTTC
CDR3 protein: CSVGPLQLGETQYF

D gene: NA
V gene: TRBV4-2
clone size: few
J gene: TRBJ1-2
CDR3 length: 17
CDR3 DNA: TGTGCCAGCAGCCAGAGGGAGGAACGCTTTCCCCTTTATGGCTACACCTTC
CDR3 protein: CASSQREERFPLYGYTF

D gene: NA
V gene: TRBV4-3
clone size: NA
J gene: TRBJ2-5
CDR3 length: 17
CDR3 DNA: TGCGCCAGCAGCCAACGGTTCGGGTCAGGGACCCAAGAGACCCAGTACTTC
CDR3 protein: CASSQRFGSGTQETQYF

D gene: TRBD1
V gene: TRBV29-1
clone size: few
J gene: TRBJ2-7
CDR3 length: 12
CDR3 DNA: TGCAGCGTTGGGACAGGGACCTACGAGCAGTACTTC
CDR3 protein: CSVGTGTYEQYF

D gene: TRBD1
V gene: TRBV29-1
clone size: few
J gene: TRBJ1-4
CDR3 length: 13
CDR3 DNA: TGCAGCACAAGGACAGGGACGGAGGAAAAACTGTTTTTT
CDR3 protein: CSTRTGTEEKLFF

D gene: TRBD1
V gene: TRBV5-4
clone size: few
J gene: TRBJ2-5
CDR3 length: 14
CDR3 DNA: TGTGCCAGCAGCCAGACAGGGTTGGGAGAGACCCAGTACTTC
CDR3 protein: CASSQTGLGETQYF

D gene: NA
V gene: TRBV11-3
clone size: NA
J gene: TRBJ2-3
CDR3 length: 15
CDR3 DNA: TGTGCCAGCAGCTCGTCCGGCTTGAGGAGAGATACGCAGTATTTT
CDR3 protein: CASSSSGLRRDTQYF

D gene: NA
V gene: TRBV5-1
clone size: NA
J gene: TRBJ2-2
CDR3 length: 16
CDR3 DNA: TGCGCCAGCAGCTTGGTCAGGGGATCGGACACCGGGGAGCTGTTTTTT
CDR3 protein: CASSLVRGSDTGELFF

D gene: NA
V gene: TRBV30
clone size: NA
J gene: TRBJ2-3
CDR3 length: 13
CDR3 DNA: TGTGCCTGGAGTCGTTTAGGGCCGGATACGCAGTATTTT
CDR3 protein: CAWSRLGPDTQYF

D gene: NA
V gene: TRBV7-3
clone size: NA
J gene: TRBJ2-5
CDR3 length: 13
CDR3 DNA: TGTGCCAGCAGCGTCGGTCCGGGCGAGACCCAGTACTTC
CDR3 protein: CASSVGPGETQYF

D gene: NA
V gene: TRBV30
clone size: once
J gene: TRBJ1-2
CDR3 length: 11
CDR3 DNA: TGTGCCTGGAGTTCGGTCAGGGGCTACACCTTC
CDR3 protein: CAWSSVRGYTF

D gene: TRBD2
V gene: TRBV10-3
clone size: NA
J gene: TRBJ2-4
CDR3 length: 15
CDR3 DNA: TGTGCCATCAGTGAATTAGCGGGAAACAAAAACATTCAGTACTTC
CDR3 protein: CAISELAGNKNIQYF

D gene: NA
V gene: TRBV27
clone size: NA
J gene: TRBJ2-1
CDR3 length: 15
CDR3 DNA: TGTGCCAGCAGCACTTCGACGGTCTCCTACAATGAGCAGTTCTTC
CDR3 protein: CASSTSTVSYNEQFF

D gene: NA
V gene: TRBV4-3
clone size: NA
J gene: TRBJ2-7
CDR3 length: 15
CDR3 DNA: TGCGCCAGCAGCCAAGATGTACGGGGGCCCTACGAGCAGTACTTC
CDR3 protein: CASSQDVRGPYEQYF

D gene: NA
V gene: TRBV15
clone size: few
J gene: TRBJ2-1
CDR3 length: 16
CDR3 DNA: TGTGCCACCAGCAGAAGGGCCGGGAGAAATAGGAATGAGCAGTTCTTC
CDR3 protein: CATSRRAGRNRNEQFF

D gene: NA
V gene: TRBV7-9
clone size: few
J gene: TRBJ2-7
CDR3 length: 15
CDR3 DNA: TGTGCCAGCAGCTTAGGAGGAGGTCGAATCTACGAGCAGTACTTC
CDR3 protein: CASSLGGGRIYEQYF

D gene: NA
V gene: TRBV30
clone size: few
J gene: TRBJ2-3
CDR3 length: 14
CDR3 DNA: TGTGCCTGGGGACAGGGAGGGAGCACAGATACGCAGTATTTT
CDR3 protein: CAWGQGGSTDTQYF

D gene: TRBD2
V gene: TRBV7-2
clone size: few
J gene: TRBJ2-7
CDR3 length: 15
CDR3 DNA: TGTGCCAGCAGCTTAGCTAGCGGGAGGGCCTACGAGCAGTACTTC
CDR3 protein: CASSLASGRAYEQYF

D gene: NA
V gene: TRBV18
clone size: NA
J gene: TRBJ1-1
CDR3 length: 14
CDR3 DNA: TGTGCCAGCTCCCCCGTCACCGCGGGTGGGGAAGCTTTCTTT
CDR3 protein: CASSPVTAGGEAFF

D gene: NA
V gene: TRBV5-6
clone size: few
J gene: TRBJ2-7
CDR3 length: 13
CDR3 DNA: TGTGCCAGCAGCTTTTGGACCTTCTACGAGCAGTACTTC
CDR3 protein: CASSFWTFYEQYF

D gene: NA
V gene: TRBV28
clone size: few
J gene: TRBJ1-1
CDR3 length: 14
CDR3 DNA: TGTGCCAGCAGTTTTCCGGACACGAACACTGAAGCTTTCTTT
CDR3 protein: CASSFPDTNTEAFF

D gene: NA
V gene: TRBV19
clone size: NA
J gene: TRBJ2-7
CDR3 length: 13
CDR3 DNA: TGTGCCAGTAGTATAGAGGGCTCCTACGAGCAGTACTTC
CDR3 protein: CASSIEGSYEQYF

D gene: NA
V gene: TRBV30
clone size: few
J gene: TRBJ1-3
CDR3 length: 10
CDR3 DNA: TGTGCCTGTCTGAGAAACACCATATATTTT
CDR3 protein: CACLRNTIYF

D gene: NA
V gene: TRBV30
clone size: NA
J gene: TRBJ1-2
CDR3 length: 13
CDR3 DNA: TGTGCCTGGAGTGTTGGGTTACCCTATGGCTACACCTTC
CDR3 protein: CAWSVGLPYGYTF

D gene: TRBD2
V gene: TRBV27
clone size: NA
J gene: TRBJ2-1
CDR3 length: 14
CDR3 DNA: TGTGCCAGCAGCCAGACTAGCGGAAGCAATGAGCAGTTCTTC
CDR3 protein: CASSQTSGSNEQFF

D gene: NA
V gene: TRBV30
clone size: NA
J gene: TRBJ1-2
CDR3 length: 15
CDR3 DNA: TGTGCCTGGAAAGCGCCAGGGGATTTTAACTATGGCTACACCTTC
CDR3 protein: CAWKAPGDFNYGYTF

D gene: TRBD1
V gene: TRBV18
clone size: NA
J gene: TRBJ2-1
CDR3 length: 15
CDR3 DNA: TGTGCCAGCTCACCACCGACAGGGCCCGAAGGTGAGCAGTTCTTC
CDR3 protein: CASSPPTGPEGEQFF

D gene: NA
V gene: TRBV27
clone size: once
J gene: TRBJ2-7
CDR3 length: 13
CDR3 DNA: TGTGCCAGCAGTCGGGCCGATACCTACGAGCAGTACTTC
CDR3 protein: CASSRADTYEQYF

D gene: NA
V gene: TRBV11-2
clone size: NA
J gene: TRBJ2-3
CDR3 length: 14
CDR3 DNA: TGTGCCAGCAGCTTATTAGGTAGCACAGATACGCAGTATTTT
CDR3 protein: CASSLLGSTDTQYF

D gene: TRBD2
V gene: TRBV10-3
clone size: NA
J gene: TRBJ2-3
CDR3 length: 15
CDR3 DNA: TGTGCCATCAGTGACGCTAGCGGGGTCAGAAATACGCAGTATTTT
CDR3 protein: CAISDASGVRNTQYF

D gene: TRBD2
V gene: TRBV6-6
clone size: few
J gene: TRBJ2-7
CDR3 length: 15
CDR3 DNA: TGTGCCAGCAGACTCACTAGCGGGAGTTCCTACGAGCAGTACTTC
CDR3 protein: CASRLTSGSSYEQYF

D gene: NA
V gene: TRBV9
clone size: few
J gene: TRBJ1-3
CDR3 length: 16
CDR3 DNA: TGTGCCAGCAGCGGTATCAAAGACGCCTCTGGAAACACCATATATTTT
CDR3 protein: CASSGIKDASGNTIYF